This T cell receptor beta chain was obtained from a study of cytomegalovirus exposure and HLA in healthy donors. Study-wide points: Cytomegalovirus status was reportedly diagnosed by the classifier with high specificity and sensitivity.

Generated by immunoSEQ multiplex PCR, the TCRdb table keeps only in-frame clones and is missing some. The data show 150,000 to 200,000 clones, 86% seen once. The table lists this clone with many counts. Its antigen remains unidentified. Germline lookup yields CDR1 MNHEY and CDR2 SVGAGI. The CDR3 is 15 residues long. J was trimmed by 6 bases and V by 6 bases; bases with no gene match: 7. This TCR derives from a woman aged 18-35 years in good health and CMV-seronegative. Material for sequencing was PBMCs. This chain links TRBV6-5 with TRBJ2-3; 12 bases align to TRBD2. The DNA for the CDR3 is TGTGCCAGCAGAGACGGACTAGCGGGAACTGATACGCAGTATTTT. Amino acid sequence: CASRDGLAGTDTQYF.